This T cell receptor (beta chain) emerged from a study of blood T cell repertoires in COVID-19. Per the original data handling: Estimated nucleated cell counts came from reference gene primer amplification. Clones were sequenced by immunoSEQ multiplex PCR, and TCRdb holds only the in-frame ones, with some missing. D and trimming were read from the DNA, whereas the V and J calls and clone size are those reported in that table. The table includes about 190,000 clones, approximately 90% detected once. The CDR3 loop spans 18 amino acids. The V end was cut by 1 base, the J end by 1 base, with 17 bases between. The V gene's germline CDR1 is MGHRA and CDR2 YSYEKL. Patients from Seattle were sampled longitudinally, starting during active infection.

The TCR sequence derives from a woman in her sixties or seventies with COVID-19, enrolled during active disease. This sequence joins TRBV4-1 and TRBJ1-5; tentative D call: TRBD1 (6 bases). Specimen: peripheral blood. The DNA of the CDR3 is TGCGCCAGCAGCCAAGTTAATTTTATGGGGACAAGCAATCAGCCCCAGCATTTT. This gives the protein CASSQVNFMGTSNQPQHF.